The present TCR beta chain was sequenced within a study of CD8 T cells in ankylosing spondylitis. Scientists made TCR beta libraries using quantitative 5'-RACE with molecular barcodes. TCRdb reprocessed the 5' RACE reads with MiXCR, giving one entry per CDR3 protein. The table includes about 360,000 distinct CDR3 sequences, 20% to 25% detected once. V shed 3 bases and J 2 bases; nucleotides not matched to a gene: 10. Germline CDR1 and CDR2: DFQATT and SNEGSKA (reference sequence). The length of the CDR3 is 18 residues. This clonotype was picked up a small number of times. Specimen: blood, either unsorted or a sorted T cell fraction (not recorded which). The sequence was obtained from a male donor with ankylosing spondylitis or in good health (not recorded which). This chain connects TRBV20-1 to TRBJ2-6; 10 bases are a match to TRBD1. This CDR3 is CSARDGDRGIPGANVLTF. As DNA, the CDR3 is TGCAGTGCTAGGGACGGGGACAGGGGAATCCCTGGGGCCAACGTCCTGACTTTC.